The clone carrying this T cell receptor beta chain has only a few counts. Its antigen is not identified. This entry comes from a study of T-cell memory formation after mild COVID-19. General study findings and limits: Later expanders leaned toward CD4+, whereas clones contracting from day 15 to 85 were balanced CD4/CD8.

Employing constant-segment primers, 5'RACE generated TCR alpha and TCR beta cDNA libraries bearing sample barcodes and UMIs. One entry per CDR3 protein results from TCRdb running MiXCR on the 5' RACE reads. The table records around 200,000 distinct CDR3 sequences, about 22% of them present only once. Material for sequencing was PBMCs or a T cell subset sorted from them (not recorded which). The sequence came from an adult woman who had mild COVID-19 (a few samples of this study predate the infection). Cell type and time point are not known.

The CDR3 loop is CASSLRLEQYF. CDR3 nucleotides: TGTGCCAGCAGCTTAAGACTCGAGCAGTACTTC. The chain links TRBV7-2 to TRBJ2-7; no clear D gene. Germline V gene data show CDR1 as SGHTA and CDR2 as FQGNSA. CDR3 length: 11 residues. Trimming took 2 bases from V and 6 from J, leaving 5 bases between them.